This T cell receptor beta chain originates from a study of blood T cell repertoires in COVID-19. The CDR3 consists of 13 residues. CDR1 and CDR2 (germline): LNHDA, SQIVND (reference sequence). V trimming: 6 bases; J trimming: 7 bases; junction bases outside the gene matches: 7. Measured with immunoSEQ multiplex PCR; TCRdb has only the in-frame clones, and not every one. The data show more than 70,000 clones, roughly 80% seen once. The gene calls are TRBV19 and TRBJ1-2; TRBD1 matches 8 bases. This clonotype was sampled from a woman of 80 years or more with active or convalescent COVID-19. The specimen was peripheral blood. CDR3 amino acids: CASRSDRGTGYTF. The CDR3 DNA is TGTGCCAGTAGAAGTGACAGGGGAACTGGCTACACCTTC.